This T cell receptor (beta chain) was profiled in a study of tumor-infiltrating lymphocytes in oesophageal squamous cell carcinoma. TCRdb analysed the PCR reads with MiXCR anew, one entry per CDR3 protein. Among about 20,000 distinct CDR3 sequences listed, about 45% were seen once. This CDR3 region has 14 residues. Germline CDR1 is MNHNS and CDR2 is SASEGT. The genes are TRBV6-1 and TRBJ2-1; TRBD1 aligns across 11 bases. The J call is uncertain, as TRBJ2-7 better fits the DNA end. Sequencing used esophageal tumor tissue. This TCR derives from a male donor with esophageal squamous cell carcinoma. CDR3 DNA sequence: TGTGCCAGCTCTCGGGACAGGGGGACCTACGAGCAGTACTTC. It translates to CASSRDRGTYEQYF.